Following are 6 T cell receptor beta chains from one sample sequenced in a study of T cell responses to AZD1222 COVID-19 vaccine. Using immunoSEQ multiplex PCR, the repertoire was profiled, and TCRdb retains in-frame clones only, with some absent. The repertoire holds about 67,000 clones, with approximately 83% as singletons. Sequencing was performed on peripheral blood, taken 28 days after the second AZD1222 dose. Receptors originate from an adult who received the AZD1222 COVID-19 vaccine.

The table lists this clone with a count of one. This chain connects TRBV3-1 (or the pseudogene TRBV3-2) to TRBJ1-5; unclear D gene. V was cut by 4 bases and J by 6 bases, with 10 bases left in between. Looked up from germline, CDR1 is LGHDT and CDR2 is YNNKEL (reference sequence). This CDR3 has 13 amino acids. CDR3 nucleotide sequence: TGTGCCAGCAGCCCCGGGCAAGTTCAGCCCCAGCATTTT. Translation: CASSPGQVQPQHF.

The chain employs TRBV11-2 and TRBJ1-4, with D hard to call. The CDR3 spans 14 residues. The V end lost 2 bases, the J end lost 0 bases, and 4 bases lay between the germline ends. Germline CDR1 reads SGHAT; CDR2 reads FQNNGV. CDR3 in amino acids: CASSLNPTNEKLFF. The CDR3 bases are TGTGCCAGCAGCTTAAACCCAACTAATGAAAAACTGTTTTTT.

The chain joins TRBV3-1 (or the pseudogene TRBV3-2) to TRBJ2-1; TRBD1 matches 10 bases. Trimming at V came to 4 bases and at J to 5 bases, leaving 11 bases not matched to a gene. Germline CDR1 is LGHDT and CDR2 is YNNKEL (reference sequence). The CDR3 runs 17 residues. CDR3 bases: TGTGCCAGCAGCCCTTCTTATGGCGGGACAGGGGACAATGAGCAGTTCTTC. This codes for CASSPSYGGTGDNEQFF.

In nucleotides, the CDR3 is TGCGCCAGCAGCTTGGACGACGAGCAGTACTTC. It specifies CASSLDDEQYF. This chain connects TRBV5-1 to TRBJ2-7; D is undetermined. The CDR3 has 11 residues. Germline V lookup: CDR1 SGHRS, CDR2 YFSETQ. V was clipped by 0 bases and J by 5 bases, with 3 bases between them.

This chain links TRBV12-3 or TRBV12-4 with TRBJ1-2, with a possible D match to TRBD1 (5 bases). The CDR3 is 11 residues long. V was clipped by 8 bases and J by 8 bases, with 12 bases between them. For the CDR3, the DNA is TGTGCCAGCGGGGGGGAGGGAGGCTACACCTTC. This translates into CASGGEGGYTF.

This clone occurred once. V and J are TRBV18 and TRBJ1-6; D gene ambiguous. V lost 2 bases and J 7 bases, leaving 12 bases between the germline ends. Per the germline V gene, CDR1 is KGHSH and CDR2 is LQKENI. The CDR3 length is 15 residues. The chain's CDR3 is CASSPRRGRNSPLHF. DNA for the CDR3: TGTGCCAGCTCACCAAGGCGAGGTAGAAATTCACCCCTCCACTTT.